The clone carrying this T cell receptor (beta chain) was detected many times. Its antigen remains unknown. The data derive from a study of identical twins. Study-wide results and caveats: Cord blood's abundant beta clonotypes had fewer insertions, unlike memory repertoires.

Using its own MiXCR run on the 5' RACE reads, TCRdb lists one record per CDR3 protein. The sample lists approximately 600,000 distinct CDR3 sequences; 9.6% were seen once. This same sample was also part of a study on yellow fever vaccine responses in identical twins. This second study says: On the reported evidence, twins' vaccine T cell responses seemed partly convergent and partly personalized.

Sequencing input: PBMCs. The clonotype was recovered from a woman between 18 and 30 years old in good health.

CDR3 sequence (DNA): TGCGCCAGCAGCTTGGGGGGAAGGACGGAGAGCTCCTACAATGAGCAGTTCTTC. Its protein is CASSLGGRTESSYNEQFF. J is TRBJ2-1 and V is TRBV5-1; D is undetermined. Germline CDR1 SGHRS, CDR2 YFSETQ. Trimming cost V 0 bases and J 0 bases, with 16 bases left between them. The CDR3 totals 18 residues.